This T cell receptor beta chain was captured in a study of T-cell memory formation after mild COVID-19. Study background: Each donor largely had its own TCR clusters.

TCRdb independently ran MiXCR on the 5' RACE reads; one entry per CDR3 protein. The repertoire holds 300,000 to 400,000 distinct CDR3 sequences, roughly 21% seen once, with under 15% in the top ten. As for this clonotype: As yet, its antigen is unknown.

Whole-study findings and limits: Cross-reactive memory seemingly joined, as some responding clones were found in pre-infection memory. The authors did not confirm SARS-CoV-2 specificity of second-wave clones peaking day 37. The study found balanced CD4/CD8 in clones contracting day 15 to 85 and a CD4+ lean in later expanders.

Germline assignment: CDR1 LNHNV and CDR2 YYDKDF (reference sequence). Trimming removed 5 bases from V and 1 base from J, with 17 bases in between. The CDR3 totals 16 residues. Input material: PBMCs or a T cell subset sorted from them (not recorded which). The rearrangement uses TRBV15 and TRBJ2-5; perhaps TRBD2 as D (6 bases). The sequence was obtained from an adult woman who had mild COVID-19 (a few samples of this study predate the infection). Cell type and time point are not known. The CDR3, as DNA: TGTGCCACCAGCTTACCCCGGAGGGAGCTCCAAGAGACCCAGTACTTC. Amino acids: CATSLPRRELQETQYF.